This record looks at one T cell receptor beta chain sequence and its context. Clones were sequenced by immunoSEQ multiplex PCR, and TCRdb holds only the in-frame ones, with some missing. The sample holds more than 110,000 clones; 60% to 85% are singletons and the top ten take more than 3.5%. Germline V gene data show CDR1 as MDHEN and CDR2 as SYDVKM. The CDR3 loop spans 15 amino acids. V was pared by 5 bases and J by 3 bases, with 16 bases between. This entry comes from a study of blood T cell repertoires in COVID-19. The TCR was taken from a woman older than 75 with active or convalescent COVID-19. The source material was peripheral blood. The chain is built from TRBV28 and TRBJ1-1; possible D gene TRBD1, 6 bases. Here the CDR3 DNA reads TGTGCCAGCAGTCCATCCGGGACATATTACACTGAAGCTTTCTTT. This gives the protein CASSPSGTYYTEAFF. Full variable domain (rest looked up from reference TRBV28 and TRBJ1-1): DVKVTQSSRYLVKRTGEKVFLECVQDMDHENMFWYRQDPGLGLRLIYFSYDVKMKEKGDIPEGYSVSREKKERFSLILESASTNQTSMYLCASSPSGTYYTEAFFGQGTRLTVV.